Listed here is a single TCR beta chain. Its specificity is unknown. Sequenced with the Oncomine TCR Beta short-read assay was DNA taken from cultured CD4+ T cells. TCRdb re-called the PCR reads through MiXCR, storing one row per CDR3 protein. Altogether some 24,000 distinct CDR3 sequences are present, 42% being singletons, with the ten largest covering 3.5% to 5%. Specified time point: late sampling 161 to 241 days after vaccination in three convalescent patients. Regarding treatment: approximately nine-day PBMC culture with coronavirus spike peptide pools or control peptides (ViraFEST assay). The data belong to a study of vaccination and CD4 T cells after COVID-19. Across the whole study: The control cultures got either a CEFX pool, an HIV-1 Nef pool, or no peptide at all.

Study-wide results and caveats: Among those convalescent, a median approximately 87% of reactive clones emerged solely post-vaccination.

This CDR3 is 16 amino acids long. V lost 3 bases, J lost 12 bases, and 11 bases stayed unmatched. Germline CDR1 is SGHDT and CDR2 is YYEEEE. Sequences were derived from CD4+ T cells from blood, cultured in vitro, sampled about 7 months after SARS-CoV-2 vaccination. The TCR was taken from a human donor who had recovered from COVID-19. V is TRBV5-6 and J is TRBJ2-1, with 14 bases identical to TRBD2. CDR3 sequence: CASSWAGTSGRRGQFF. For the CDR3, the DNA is TGTGCCAGCAGCTGGGCCGGGACTAGCGGGAGAAGGGGGCAGTTCTTC. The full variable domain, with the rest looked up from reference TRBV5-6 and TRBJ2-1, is DAGVTQSPTHLIKTRGQQVTLRCSPKSGHDTVSWYQQALGQGPQFIFQYYEEEERQRGNFPDRFSGHQFPNYSSELNVNALLLGDSALYLCASSWAGTSGRRGQFFGPGTRLTVL.